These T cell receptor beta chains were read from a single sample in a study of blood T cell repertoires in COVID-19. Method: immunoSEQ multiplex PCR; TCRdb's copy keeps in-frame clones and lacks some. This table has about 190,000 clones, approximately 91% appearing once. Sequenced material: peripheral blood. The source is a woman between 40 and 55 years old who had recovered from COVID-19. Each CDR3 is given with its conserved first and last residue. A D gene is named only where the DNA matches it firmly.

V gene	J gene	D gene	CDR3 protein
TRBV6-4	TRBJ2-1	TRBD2	CASSLAGGQLNEQFF
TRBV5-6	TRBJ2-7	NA	CASSFLTTYEQYF
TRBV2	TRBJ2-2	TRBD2	CASSEGLARNTGELFF
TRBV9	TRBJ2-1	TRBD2	CASSVVARLAAPGEQFF
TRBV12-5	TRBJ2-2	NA	CASGPLGGNTGELFF
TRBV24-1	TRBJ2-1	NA	CATSEGSWVNNEQFF
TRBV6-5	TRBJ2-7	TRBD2	CASSYFSGRSYEQYF
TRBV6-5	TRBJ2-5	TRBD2	CASSRLAGKETQYF
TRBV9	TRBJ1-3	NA	CASSPDTSSGNTIYF
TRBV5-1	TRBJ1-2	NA	CASSLGDLGGIYGYTF
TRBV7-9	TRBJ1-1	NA	CASSFTGTEAFF
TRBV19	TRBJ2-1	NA	CASSDTRQTEQFF
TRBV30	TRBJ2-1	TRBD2	CAWSVVRTASGSHEQFF
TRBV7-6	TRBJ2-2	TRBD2	CASSLALAGAAGGELFF
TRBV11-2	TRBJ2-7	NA	CASSFGPREQYF
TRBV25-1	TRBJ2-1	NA	CASSASWSSYNEQFF
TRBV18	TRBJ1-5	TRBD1	CASFKSQGASSNQPQHF
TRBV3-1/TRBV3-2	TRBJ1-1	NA	CASSHGQTSGEAFF
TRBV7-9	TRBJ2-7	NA	CASSFPASDGSYEQYF
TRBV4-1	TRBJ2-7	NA	CASSQEGSSYEQYF
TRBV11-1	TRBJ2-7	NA	CASSLLSDSPWEYF
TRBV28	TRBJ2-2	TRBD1	CASSPGDRSGELFF
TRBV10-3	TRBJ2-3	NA	CAISESMGGDTQYF
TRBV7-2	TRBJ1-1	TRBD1	CASSLVGQVTEAFF
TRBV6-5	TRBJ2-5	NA	CASSLEGQETQYF
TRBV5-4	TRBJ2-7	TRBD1	CASSFTGETYEQYF
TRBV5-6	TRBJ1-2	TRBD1	CASSPDWDRGYGYTF
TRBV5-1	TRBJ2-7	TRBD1	CASRDQGTVAYEQYF
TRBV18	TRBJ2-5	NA	CASSPPGSSRTQYF
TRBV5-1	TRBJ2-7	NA	CASSLIGTAGTYEQYF
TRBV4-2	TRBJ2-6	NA	CASSQDRISGANVLTF
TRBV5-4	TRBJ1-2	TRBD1	CANPDRTTNGLLNYGYTF
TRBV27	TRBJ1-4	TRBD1	CASSRQGSISVSEKLFF
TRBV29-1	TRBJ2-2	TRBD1	CSVGQGVTGELFF
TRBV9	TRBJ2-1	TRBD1	CASSGSGGTYNEQFF
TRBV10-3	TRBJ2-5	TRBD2	CAISESPGGETQYF
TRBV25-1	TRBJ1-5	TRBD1	CASSAGGRGQPQHF
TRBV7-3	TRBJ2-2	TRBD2	CASSRLAATNTGELFF
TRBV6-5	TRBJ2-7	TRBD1	CASSYGDRAYEQYF
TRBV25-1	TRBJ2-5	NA	CASSSLLETQYF
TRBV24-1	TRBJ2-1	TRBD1	CATRPSGTGYNEQFF
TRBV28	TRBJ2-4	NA	CASSFYEPVAKNIQYF
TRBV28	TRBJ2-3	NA	CASSLSESLSAGSTDTQYF
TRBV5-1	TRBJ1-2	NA	CASSLEPDIGYTF
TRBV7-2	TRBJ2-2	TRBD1	CASSFGTGLGGELFF
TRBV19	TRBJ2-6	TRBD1	CASSMLGQVFSGANVLTF
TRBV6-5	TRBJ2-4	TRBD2	CASSYAGGTKNIQYF
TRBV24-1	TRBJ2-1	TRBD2	CATSDSGLAGSNEQFF
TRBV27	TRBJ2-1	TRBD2	CASQASGYNEQFF
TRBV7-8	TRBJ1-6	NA	CASSLVPGRGSPLHF
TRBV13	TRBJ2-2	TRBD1	CASSLRDRVAGELFF
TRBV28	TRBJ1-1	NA	CASITGGRTNTEAFF
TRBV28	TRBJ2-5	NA	CATRPLRTAFQETQYF
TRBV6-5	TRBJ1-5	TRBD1	CASSYGGGAEQPQHF
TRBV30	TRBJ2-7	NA	CAWSVGSRAYEQYF
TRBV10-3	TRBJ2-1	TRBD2	CAISEPDWAGVDEQFF
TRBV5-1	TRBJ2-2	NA	CASSYLRESPGELFF
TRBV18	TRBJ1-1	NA	CASSLSSLGRGTGAEAFF
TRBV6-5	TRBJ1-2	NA	CASSYSGEAGYGYTF